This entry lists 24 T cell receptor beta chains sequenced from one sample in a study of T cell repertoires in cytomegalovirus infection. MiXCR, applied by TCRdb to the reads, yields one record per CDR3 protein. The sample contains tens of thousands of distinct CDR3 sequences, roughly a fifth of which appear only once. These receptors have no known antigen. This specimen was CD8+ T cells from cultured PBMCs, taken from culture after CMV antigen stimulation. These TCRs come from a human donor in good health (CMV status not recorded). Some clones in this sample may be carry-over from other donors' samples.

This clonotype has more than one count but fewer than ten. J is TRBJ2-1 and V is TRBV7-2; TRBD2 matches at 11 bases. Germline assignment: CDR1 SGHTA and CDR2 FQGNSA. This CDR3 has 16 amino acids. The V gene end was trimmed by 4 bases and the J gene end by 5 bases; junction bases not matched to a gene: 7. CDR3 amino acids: CASSSTGTSGHNEQFF. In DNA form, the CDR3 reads TGTGCCAGCAGCTCAACCGGGACTAGCGGTCACAATGAGCAGTTCTTC.

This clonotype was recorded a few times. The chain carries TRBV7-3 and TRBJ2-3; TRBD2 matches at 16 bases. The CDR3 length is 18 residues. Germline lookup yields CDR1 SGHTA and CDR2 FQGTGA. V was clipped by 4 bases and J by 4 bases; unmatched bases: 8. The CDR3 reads CASSYPGTSGGAPDTQYF. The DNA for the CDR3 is TGTGCCAGCAGCTACCCCGGGACTAGCGGGGGGGCCCCAGATACGCAGTATTTT.

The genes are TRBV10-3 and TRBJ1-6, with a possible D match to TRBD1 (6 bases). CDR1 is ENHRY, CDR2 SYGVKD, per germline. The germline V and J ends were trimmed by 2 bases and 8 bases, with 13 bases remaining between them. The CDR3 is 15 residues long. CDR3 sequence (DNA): TGTGCCATCAGTGAGGGACAGTCCGGAGATTCACCCCTCCACTTT. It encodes CAISEGQSGDSPLHF.

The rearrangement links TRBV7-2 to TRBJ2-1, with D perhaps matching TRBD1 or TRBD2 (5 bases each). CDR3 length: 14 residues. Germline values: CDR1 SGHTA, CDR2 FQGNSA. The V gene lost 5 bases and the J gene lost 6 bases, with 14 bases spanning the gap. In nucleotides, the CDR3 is TGTGCCAGCAGCCAGTACTGGGGACCCAATGAGCAGTTCTTC. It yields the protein CASSQYWGPNEQFF.

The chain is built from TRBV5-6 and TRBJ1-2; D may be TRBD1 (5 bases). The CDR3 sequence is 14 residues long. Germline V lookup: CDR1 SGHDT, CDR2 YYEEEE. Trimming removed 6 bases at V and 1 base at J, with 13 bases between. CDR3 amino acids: CASTLDSHNYGYTF. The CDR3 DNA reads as TGTGCCAGCACCCTTGACAGCCATAACTATGGCTACACCTTC.

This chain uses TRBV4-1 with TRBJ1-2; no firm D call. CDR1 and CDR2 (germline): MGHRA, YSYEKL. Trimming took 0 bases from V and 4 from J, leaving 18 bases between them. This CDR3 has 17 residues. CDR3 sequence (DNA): TGCGCCAGCAGCCAAGAAGGGCCGAAACAAATGATCTATGGCTACACCTTC. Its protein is CASSQEGPKQMIYGYTF.

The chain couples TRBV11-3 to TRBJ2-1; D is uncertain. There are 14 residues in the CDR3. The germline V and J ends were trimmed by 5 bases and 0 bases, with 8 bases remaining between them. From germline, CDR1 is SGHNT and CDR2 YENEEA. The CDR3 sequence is CASSEDGSYNEQFF. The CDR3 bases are TGTGCCAGCAGCGAAGATGGCTCCTACAATGAGCAGTTCTTC.

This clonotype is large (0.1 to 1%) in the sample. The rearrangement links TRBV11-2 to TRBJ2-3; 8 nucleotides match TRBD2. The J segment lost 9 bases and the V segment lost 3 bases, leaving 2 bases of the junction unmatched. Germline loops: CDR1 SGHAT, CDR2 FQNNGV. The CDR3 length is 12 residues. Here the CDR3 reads CASSFREGTQYF. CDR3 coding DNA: TGTGCCAGCAGCTTCCGGGAGGGGACGCAGTATTTT.

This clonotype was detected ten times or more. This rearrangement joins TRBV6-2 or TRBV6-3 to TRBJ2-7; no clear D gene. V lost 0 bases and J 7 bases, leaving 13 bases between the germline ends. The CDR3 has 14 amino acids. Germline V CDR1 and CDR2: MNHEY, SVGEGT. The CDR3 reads CASSYSRSTWEQYF. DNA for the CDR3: TGTGCCAGCAGTTACTCAAGAAGCACCTGGGAGCAGTACTTC.

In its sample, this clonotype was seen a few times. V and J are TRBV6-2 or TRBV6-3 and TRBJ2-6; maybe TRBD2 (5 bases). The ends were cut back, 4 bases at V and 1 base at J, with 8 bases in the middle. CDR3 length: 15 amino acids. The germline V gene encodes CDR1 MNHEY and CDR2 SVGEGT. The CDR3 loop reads CASSFRGSGANVLTF. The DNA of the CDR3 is TGTGCCAGCAGTTTTAGAGGGTCTGGGGCCAACGTCCTGACTTTC.

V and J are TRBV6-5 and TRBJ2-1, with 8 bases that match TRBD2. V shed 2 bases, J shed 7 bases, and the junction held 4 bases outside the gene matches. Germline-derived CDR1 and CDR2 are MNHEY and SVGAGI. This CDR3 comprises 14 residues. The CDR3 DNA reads TGTGCCAGCAGTTACGGGACTAGTCGGAATGAGCAGTTCTTC. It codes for CASSYGTSRNEQFF.

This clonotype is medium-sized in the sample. The CDR3 sequence: CASSFGRTEKLFF. CDR3 DNA sequence: TGTGCCAGCAGTTTTGGCCGGACCGAAAAACTGTTTTTT. The rearrangement uses TRBV12-3 or TRBV12-4 and TRBJ1-4, with D uncertain. V gave up 3 bases and J gave up 8 bases, with 10 bases separating them. CDR3 length equals 13 residues.

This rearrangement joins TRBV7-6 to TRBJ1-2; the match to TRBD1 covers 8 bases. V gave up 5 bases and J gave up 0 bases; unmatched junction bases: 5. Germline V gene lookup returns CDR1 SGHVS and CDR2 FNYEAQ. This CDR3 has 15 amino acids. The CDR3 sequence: CASSRGTGANYGYTF. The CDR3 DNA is TGTGCCAGCAGCCGTGGGACAGGCGCTAACTATGGCTACACCTTC.

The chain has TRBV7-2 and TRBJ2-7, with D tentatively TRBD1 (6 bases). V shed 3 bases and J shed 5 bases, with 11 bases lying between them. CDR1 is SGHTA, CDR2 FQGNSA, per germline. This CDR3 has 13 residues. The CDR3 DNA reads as TGTGCCAGCAGCTTTTCGGACAGACACGAGCAGTACTTC. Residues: CASSFSDRHEQYF.

CDR3: CASSRAGPGTEAFF. The CDR3 nucleotides are TGTGCCAGCAGCCGGGCAGGGCCCGGGACTGAAGCTTTCTTT. The chain carries TRBV6-1 and TRBJ1-1; tentatively, D is TRBD1 (5 bases). With 6 bases removed from V and 5 bases from J, the gap between germline ends came to 16 bases. Germline loops: CDR1 MNHNS, CDR2 SASEGT. This CDR3 contains 14 residues.

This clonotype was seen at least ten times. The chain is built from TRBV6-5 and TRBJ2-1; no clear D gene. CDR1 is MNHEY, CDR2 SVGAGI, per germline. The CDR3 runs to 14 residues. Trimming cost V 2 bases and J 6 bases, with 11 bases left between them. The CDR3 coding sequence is TGTGCCAGCAGTTACAGGCCCTGGGGCAATGAGCAGTTCTTC. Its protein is CASSYRPWGNEQFF.

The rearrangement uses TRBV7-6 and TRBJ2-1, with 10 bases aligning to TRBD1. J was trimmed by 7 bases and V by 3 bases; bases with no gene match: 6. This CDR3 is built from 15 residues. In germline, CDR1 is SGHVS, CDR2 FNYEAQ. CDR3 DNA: TGTGCCAGCAGCTTGACCGGGACAGGGGTAAATGAGCAGTTCTTC. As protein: CASSLTGTGVNEQFF.

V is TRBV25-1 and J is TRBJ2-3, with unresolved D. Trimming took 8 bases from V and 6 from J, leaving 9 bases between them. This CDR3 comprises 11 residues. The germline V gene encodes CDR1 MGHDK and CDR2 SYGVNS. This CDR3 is CASQAWDTQYF. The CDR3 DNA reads TGTGCCAGCCAAGCTTGGGATACGCAGTATTTT.

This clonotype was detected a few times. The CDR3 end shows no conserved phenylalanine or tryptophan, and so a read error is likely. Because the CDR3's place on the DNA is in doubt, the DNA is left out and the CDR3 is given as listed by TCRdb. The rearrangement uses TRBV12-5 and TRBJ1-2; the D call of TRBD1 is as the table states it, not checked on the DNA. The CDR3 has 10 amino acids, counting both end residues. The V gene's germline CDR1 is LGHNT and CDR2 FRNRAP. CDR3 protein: CASGFPGRSD.

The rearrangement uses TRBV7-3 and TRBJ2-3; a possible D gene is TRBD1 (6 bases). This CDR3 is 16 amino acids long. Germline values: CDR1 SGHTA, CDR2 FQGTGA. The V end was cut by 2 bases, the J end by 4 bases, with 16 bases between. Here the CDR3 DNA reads TGTGCCAGCAGCTTAGAACCACCCAGGGGCCCAGATACGCAGTATTTT. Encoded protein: CASSLEPPRGPDTQYF.

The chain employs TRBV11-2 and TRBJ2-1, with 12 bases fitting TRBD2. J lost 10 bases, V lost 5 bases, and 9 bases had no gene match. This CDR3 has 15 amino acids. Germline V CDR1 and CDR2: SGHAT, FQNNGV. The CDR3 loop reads CASSMTSGSVSEQFF. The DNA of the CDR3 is TGTGCCAGCAGCATGACTAGCGGGAGTGTGTCCGAGCAGTTCTTC.

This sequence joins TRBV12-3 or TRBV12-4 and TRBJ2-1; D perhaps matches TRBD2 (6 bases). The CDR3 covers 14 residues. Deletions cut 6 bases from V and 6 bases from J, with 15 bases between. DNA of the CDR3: TGTGCCAGCAGAATGACTAGTGAGGGCAATGAGCAGTTCTTC. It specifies CASRMTSEGNEQFF.

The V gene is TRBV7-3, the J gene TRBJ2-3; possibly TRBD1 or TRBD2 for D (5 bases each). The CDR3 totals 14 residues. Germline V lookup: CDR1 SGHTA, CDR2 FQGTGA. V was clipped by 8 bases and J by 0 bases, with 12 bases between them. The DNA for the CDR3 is TGTGCCAGCCGGCAGGGCGGGAGCACAGATACGCAGTATTTT. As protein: CASRQGGSTDTQYF.

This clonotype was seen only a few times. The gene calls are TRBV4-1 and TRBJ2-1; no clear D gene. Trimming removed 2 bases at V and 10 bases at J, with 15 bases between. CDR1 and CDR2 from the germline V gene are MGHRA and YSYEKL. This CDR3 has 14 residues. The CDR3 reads CASSQIIKVGEQFF. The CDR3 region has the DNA TGCGCCAGCAGCCAAATAATAAAGGTCGGCGAGCAGTTCTTC.